This TCR beta chain originates from a study of cytomegalovirus exposure and HLA in healthy donors. Study-wide findings and caveats: Associated with cytomegalovirus, according to the listing, were fewer than 200 TCR beta chains.

The PCR ran on 60 Vbeta and 13 Jbeta primers. Authors' analysis steps: Later reanalysis found 70 million to 95 million unique TCR beta chains, about 10 million of them shared. The table came from immunoSEQ multiplex PCR; TCRdb's copy has only in-frame clones and leaves some out. V, J and clone size derive from that table, while D and trimming were established from the DNA sequence. This table has roughly 150,000 clones, 73% appearing once. This CDR3 is 16 amino acids long. V dropped 7 bases and J dropped 0; count of bases not matched to a gene: 6. Per germline, CDR1 LNHDA and CDR2 SQIVND (reference sequence). Comments on this clone: Its antigen is not known.

V and J are TRBV19 and TRBJ1-1; 12 nucleotides line up with TRBD1. Sample: PBMCs. The receptor comes from a woman aged 18 to 35 in good health and CMV-seronegative. As DNA, the CDR3 is TGTGCCAGTATGGGACAGGGGGCGTCGGTGAACACTGAAGCTTTCTTT. Protein: CASMGQGASVNTEAFF. Filled out from reference TRBV19 and TRBJ1-1, the complete variable domain reads DGGITQSPKYLFRKEGQNVTLSCEQNLNHDAMYWYRQDPGQGLRLIYYSQIVNDFQKGDIAEGYSVSREKKESFPLTVTSAQKNPTAFYLCASMGQGASVNTEAFFGQGTRLTVV.